This T cell receptor (beta chain) was sequenced in a study of blood T cells in healthy people across ages. Per germline, CDR1 SEHNR and CDR2 FQNEAQ (reference sequence). There are 12 residues in the CDR3. Trimming cost V 10 bases and J 3 bases, with 13 bases left between them. It was with a sample-barcoded 5' primer and a J-beta primer mix that a second PCR of about 6 to 12 cycles was run. TCRdb independently ran MiXCR on the 5' RACE reads; one entry per CDR3 protein. The table lists about 1.5 million distinct CDR3 sequences, 35% to 45% of them singletons. This clonotype was seen more than once but under ten times.

This sequence originates from a woman aged 18-29 years in good health. The chain couples TRBV7-9 to TRBJ2-7, with D maybe TRBD1 (5 bases). The sample comprised blood. CDR3 sequence: CANPTGCYEQYF. CDR3 coding DNA: TGTGCCAACCCCACAGGTTGCTACGAGCAGTACTTC.